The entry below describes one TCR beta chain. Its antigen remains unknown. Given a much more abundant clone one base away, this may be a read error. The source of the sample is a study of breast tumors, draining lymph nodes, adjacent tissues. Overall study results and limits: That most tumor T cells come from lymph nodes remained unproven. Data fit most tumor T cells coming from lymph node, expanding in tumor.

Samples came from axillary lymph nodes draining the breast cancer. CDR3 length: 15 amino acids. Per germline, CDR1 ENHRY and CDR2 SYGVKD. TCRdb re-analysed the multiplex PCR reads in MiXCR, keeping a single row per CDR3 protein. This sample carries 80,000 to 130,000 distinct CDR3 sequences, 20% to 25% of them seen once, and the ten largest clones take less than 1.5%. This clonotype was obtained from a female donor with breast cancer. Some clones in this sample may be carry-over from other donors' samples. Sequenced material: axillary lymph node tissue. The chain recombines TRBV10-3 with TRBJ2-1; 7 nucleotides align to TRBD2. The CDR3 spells CAISESAGEYNERFF. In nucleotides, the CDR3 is TGTGCCATCAGTGAGTCGGCGGGAGAGTACAATGAGCGGTTCTTC.